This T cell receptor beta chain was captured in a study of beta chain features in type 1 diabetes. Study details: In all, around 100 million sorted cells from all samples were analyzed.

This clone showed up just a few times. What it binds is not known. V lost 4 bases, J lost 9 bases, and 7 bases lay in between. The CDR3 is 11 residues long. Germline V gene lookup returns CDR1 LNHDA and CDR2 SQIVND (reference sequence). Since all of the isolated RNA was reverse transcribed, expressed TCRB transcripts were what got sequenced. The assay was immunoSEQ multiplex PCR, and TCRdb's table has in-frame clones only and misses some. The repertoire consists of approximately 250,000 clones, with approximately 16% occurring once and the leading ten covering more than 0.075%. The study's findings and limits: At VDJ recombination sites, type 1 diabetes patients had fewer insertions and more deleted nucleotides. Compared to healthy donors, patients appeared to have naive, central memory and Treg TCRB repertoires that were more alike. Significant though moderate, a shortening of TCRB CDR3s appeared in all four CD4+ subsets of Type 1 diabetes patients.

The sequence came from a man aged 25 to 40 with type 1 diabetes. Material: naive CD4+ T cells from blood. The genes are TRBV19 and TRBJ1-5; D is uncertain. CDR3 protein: CASSSPGPQHF. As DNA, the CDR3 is TGTGCCAGTAGTAGTCCCGGGCCCCAGCATTTT.